A selection of T cell receptor beta chains follows, all from one sample in a study of identical twins. TCRdb ran MiXCR on the 5' RACE reads and lists one entry per CDR3 protein. The table shows 700,000 or so distinct CDR3 sequences, with less than 10% occurring only once. These data were also filed under a second study, of yellow fever vaccine responses in identical twins.

Sequenced: PBMCs. The source of these receptors is a woman younger than 35 in good health. Each CDR3 is given with its conserved first and last residue. Fields, in order: clone size, D gene, J gene, V gene, CDR3 DNA, CDR3 protein. The D gene is left open where the match is weak. The size of a clone is reported for some rows only, either as once, few or many, or as a class for expanded clones.

few . TRBJ2-7 TRBV6-1 TGTGCCAGCAGTGGGCCGTTCGCAAGGGCGGGAAGGTACGAGCAGTACTTC CASSGPFARAGRYEQYF
few . TRBJ2-7 TRBV4-1 TGCGCCAGCAGCCCGGACATTGAGACCTACGAGCAGTACTTC CASSPDIETYEQYF
few TRBD2 TRBJ2-7 TRBV27 TGTGCCAGCAGTTTCCAAGGGACTAGCGGGAGGCAATCCTACGAGCAGTACTTC CASSFQGTSGRQSYEQYF
few TRBD1 TRBJ2-3 TRBV12-3/TRBV12-4 TGTGCCAGCAGTCTCCGGACAGGGGAATCTTCGTTTACGCAGTATTTT CASSLRTGESSFTQYF
few . TRBJ2-7 TRBV20-1 TGCAGTGCTAGAGTTCTCGGAGGGAGGACCTACGAGCAGTACTTC CSARVLGGRTYEQYF
. . TRBJ2-1 TRBV6-6 TGTGCCAGCAGTTACGGAGGGATTGATGAGCAGTTCTTC CASSYGGIDEQFF
. . TRBJ1-1 TRBV6-1 TGTGCCAGCAGTGTTGGAAGTTACACTGAAGCTTTCTTT CASSVGSYTEAFF
. . TRBJ2-5 TRBV7-8 TGTGCCAGCAGCCCCCGCGAGGGCTCAGAGACCCAGTACTTC CASSPREGSETQYF
. TRBD2 TRBJ2-1 TRBV15 TGTGCCACCAGCAGAGGACTAGCGGGGGCCGGCAATGAGCAGTTCTTC CATSRGLAGAGNEQFF
many . TRBJ2-2 TRBV5-1 TGCGCCAGCGCCACAGGGTTAACAGGGGAGCTGTTTTTT CASATGLTGELFF
many . TRBJ2-2 TRBV10-3 TGTGCCATCAGTGAAGGGGGTTTCCCGAACACCGGGGAGCTGTTTTTT CAISEGGFPNTGELFF
many TRBD1 TRBJ2-5 TRBV4-2 TGTGCCAGCAGCCACCTTACCGGGACAGGGGGCCTGGAGACCCAGTACTTC CASSHLTGTGGLETQYF
. . TRBJ2-1 TRBV27 TGTGCCAGCAGTCCACCCGCCCCCCACTACAATGAGCAGTTCTTC CASSPPAPHYNEQFF
many TRBD2 TRBJ2-5 TRBV7-7 TGTGCTAGCAGCCCCGGGACTAAGGGAGAGACCCAGTACTTC CASSPGTKGETQYF
few . TRBJ2-7 TRBV28 TGTGCCAGCAGTTTATCCCGGGAGCAGTACTTC CASSLSREQYF
. TRBD2 TRBJ2-1 TRBV5-5 TGTGCCAGCAGCCCGCGGCGGGGGTCACTGGGTAATGAGCAGTTCTTC CASSPRRGSLGNEQFF
. . TRBJ2-6 TRBV7-9 TGTGCCAGCAGCTTACTGACACCCCTAGGATGGGCCAACGTCCTGACTTTC CASSLLTPLGWANVLTF